Shown below are 4 T cell receptor beta chains from a single sample sequenced in a study of long-term antiretroviral therapy in people with HIV. Runs used v3.0 of the immunoSEQ assay and were done at survey level. Repertoires were generated with immunoSEQ multiplex PCR, while TCRdb's copy carries only in-frame clones and drops some. The table shows over 25,000 clones, with approximately 78% occurring only once. This specimen was unsorted PBMCs, taken 1.5 years before starting antiretroviral therapy. The receptor set was obtained from a man between 18 and 35 years old with HIV.

This clone was detected once. The rearrangement joins TRBV5-6 to TRBJ1-1, with D hard to call. Germline CDR1 reads SGHDT; CDR2 reads YYEEEE. V lost 4 bases and J 4 bases, leaving 5 bases between the germline ends. This CDR3 region has 11 residues. The CDR3 spells CASSRGTEAFF. The CDR3, as DNA: TGTGCCAGCAGCCGGGGCACTGAAGCTTTCTTT. Using reference TRBV5-6 and TRBJ1-1 for the parts outside the CDR3, the full variable domain is DAGVTQSPTHLIKTRGQQVTLRCSPKSGHDTVSWYQQALGQGPQFIFQYYEEEERQRGNFPDRFSGHQFPNYSSELNVNALLLGDSALYLCASSRGTEAFFGQGTRLTVV.

The chain is built from TRBV27 and TRBJ2-7, with TRBD2 matching over 7 bases. Germline V gene sequence: CDR1 MNHEY, CDR2 SMNVEV (reference sequence). With 5 bases clipped from V and 6 bases from J, the junction kept 4 bases outside the gene matches. The CDR3 covers 12 residues. CDR3 loop: CASSPGTTEQYF. The CDR3 DNA follows: TGTGCCAGCAGTCCAGGGACTACCGAGCAGTACTTC.

The chain employs TRBV18 and TRBJ2-6, with D uncertain. This CDR3 has 15 amino acids. The germline V gene encodes CDR1 KGHSH and CDR2 LQKENI. V was trimmed by 5 bases and J by 0 bases, leaving 8 bases between them. The CDR3 sequence is CASSERISGANVLTF. The CDR3 coding sequence is TGTGCCAGCTCAGAACGGATCTCTGGGGCCAACGTCCTGACTTTC.

The chain is built from TRBV5-5 and TRBJ2-1, with 7 bases fitting TRBD2. The V segment lost 4 bases and the J segment 6 bases; nucleotides outside the gene matches: 16. There are 17 residues in the CDR3. CDR1 and CDR2 from the germline V gene are SGHKS and YYEKEE (reference sequence). The CDR3 DNA follows: TGTGCCAGCAGCCCCCCCTGGCGGGGGATCGTCCGCAATGAGCAGTTCTTC. Translation: CASSPPWRGIVRNEQFF.